These T cell receptor beta chains were read from a single sample in a study of blood T cell repertoires in COVID-19. Repertoires were generated with immunoSEQ multiplex PCR, while TCRdb's copy carries only in-frame clones and drops some. The table shows roughly 250,000 clones, with 80% to 85% occurring only once. Sequenced: peripheral blood. These TCRs come from an older woman with active or convalescent COVID-19. Both conserved end residues are part of each CDR3. D genes are given only for firm matches. Size tells how often a clone was seen (once, few, many) or the class of an expanded clone, and some rows leave it out.

TRBJ1-3 | NA | TRBV6-2/TRBV6-3 | NA | TGTGCCAGCAGCCTCCGTCGGTCTGGAAACACCATATATTTT | CASSLRRSGNTIYF
TRBJ1-4 | NA | TRBV4-1 | once | TGCGCCAGCAGCCAAAGCGGGAATGAAAAACTGTTTTTT | CASSQSGNEKLFF
TRBJ1-3 | NA | TRBV6-1 | NA | TGTGCCAGCAGTGAAGCGCGTCAGGGCACCATATATTTT | CASSEARQGTIYF
TRBJ1-6 | NA | TRBV12-3/TRBV12-4 | NA | TGTGCCAGCAGTCCTACGGTGAATTCACCCCTCCACTTT | CASSPTVNSPLHF
TRBJ2-2 | TRBD1 | TRBV6-5 | NA | TGTGCCAGCAGTTATATAGGGACAGTAAACACCGGGGAGCTGTTTTTT | CASSYIGTVNTGELFF
TRBJ2-1 | TRBD2 | TRBV7-9 | NA | TGTGCCAGCAGCTTAAGTGTCGAGCGGGGGGGCCGTCGGTTCTTC | CASSLSVERGGRRFF
TRBJ2-5 | NA | TRBV7-9 | NA | TGTGCCAGCATCCTAAGAGGAAGGGGCAGGCAAGAGACCCAGTACTTC | CASILRGRGRQETQYF
TRBJ1-1 | NA | TRBV6-1 | NA | TGTGCCAGCAGTGAACTGTCAGGGCCGAACACTGAAGCTTTCTTT | CASSELSGPNTEAFF
TRBJ1-4 | TRBD1 | TRBV19 | NA | TGTGCCAGTAGTATTCGACAGGGTTGGGAAAAACTGTTTTTT | CASSIRQGWEKLFF
TRBJ1-5 | TRBD1 | TRBV19 | once | TGTGCCAGTACATGGGACAGGGGGCAGGGTCAGCCCCAGCATTTT | CASTWDRGQGQPQHF
TRBJ2-3 | NA | TRBV5-5 | NA | TGTGCCAGCAGCTTGTGGGACTCCGGGAAAGATACGCAGTATTTT | CASSLWDSGKDTQYF
TRBJ2-2 | TRBD2 | TRBV9 | NA | TGTGCCAGCAGCGGGGCTAGCGGGGGGATCAACACCGGGGAGCTGTTTTTT | CASSGASGGINTGELFF
TRBJ1-5 | NA | TRBV29-1 | NA | TGCAGCGTTGAGGGGCAAGCTCGAAGCAATCAGCCCCAGCATTTT | CSVEGQARSNQPQHF
TRBJ2-5 | NA | TRBV6-1 | NA | TGTGCCAGCAGTGAACAGGGGGAGACCCAGTACTTC | CASSEQGETQYF
TRBJ2-7 | NA | TRBV7-8 | NA | TGTGCCAGCAGCTTAGTCAGAACGATCTCCTACGAGCAGTACTTC | CASSLVRTISYEQYF
TRBJ1-2 | TRBD1 | TRBV27 | NA | TGTGCCAGCAGCCGGACAGGGTCCTATGGCTACACCTTC | CASSRTGSYGYTF
TRBJ2-1 | TRBD1 | TRBV12-3/TRBV12-4 | NA | TGTGCCACCCGGCAGGGGGCGGGTGAGCAGTTCTTC | CATRQGAGEQFF
TRBJ1-1 | TRBD1 | TRBV7-2 | NA | TGTGCCAGCAGCTCCGGACAGGGTTGGACTGAAGCTTTCTTT | CASSSGQGWTEAFF
TRBJ2-7 | TRBD1 | TRBV7-2 | NA | TGTGCCAGCAGCCAGGACAGGGGCCTTATCTACGAGCAGTACTTC | CASSQDRGLIYEQYF
TRBJ1-1 | NA | TRBV6-2/TRBV6-3 | NA | TGTGCCAGCAGTCCCGGTAGGAACACTGAAGCTTTCTTT | CASSPGRNTEAFF